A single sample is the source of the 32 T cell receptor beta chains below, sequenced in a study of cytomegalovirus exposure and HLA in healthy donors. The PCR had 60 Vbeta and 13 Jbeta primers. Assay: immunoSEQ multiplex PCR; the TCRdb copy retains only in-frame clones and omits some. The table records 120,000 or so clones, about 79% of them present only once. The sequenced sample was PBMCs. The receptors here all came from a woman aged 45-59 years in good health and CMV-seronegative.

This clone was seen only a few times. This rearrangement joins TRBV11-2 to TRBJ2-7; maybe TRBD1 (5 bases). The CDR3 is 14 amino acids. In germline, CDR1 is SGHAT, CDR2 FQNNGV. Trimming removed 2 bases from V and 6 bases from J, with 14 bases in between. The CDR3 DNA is TGTGCCAGCAGCTTAAGGCAGGGCAACAGCGAGCAGTACTTC. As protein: CASSLRQGNSEQYF.

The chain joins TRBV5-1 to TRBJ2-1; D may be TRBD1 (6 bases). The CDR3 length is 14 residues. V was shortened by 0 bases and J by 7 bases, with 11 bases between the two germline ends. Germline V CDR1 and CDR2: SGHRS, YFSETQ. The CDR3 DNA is TGCGCCAGCAGCTTGGAGGCAGGACAGAATGAGCAGTTCTTC. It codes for CASSLEAGQNEQFF.

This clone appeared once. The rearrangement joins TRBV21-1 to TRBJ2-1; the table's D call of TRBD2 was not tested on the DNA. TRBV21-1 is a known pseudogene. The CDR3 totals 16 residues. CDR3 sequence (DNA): TGTGCCAGCAGCCGAGCCTTTGATAGCTCCTACAATGAGCAGTTCTTC. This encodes CASSRAFDSSYNEQFF.

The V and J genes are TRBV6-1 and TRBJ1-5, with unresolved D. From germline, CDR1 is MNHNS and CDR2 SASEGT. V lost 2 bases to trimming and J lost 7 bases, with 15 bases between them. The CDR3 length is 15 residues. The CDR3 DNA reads TGTGCCAGCAGTGAAAATGCGGAGGGTGGACAGCCCCAGCATTTT. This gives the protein CASSENAEGGQPQHF.

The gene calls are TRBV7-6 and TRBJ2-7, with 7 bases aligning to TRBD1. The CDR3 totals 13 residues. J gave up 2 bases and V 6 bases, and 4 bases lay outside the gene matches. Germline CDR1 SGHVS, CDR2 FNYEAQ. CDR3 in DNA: TGTGCCAGCAGATCGGGACAGACCTACGAGCAGTACTTC. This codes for CASRSGQTYEQYF.

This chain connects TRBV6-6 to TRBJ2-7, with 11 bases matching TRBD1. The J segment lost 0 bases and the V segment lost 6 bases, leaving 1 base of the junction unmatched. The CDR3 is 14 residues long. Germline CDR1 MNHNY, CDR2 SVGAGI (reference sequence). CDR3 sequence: CASRGQGGSYEQYF. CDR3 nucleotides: TGTGCCAGCAGGGGACAGGGGGGCTCCTACGAGCAGTACTTC.

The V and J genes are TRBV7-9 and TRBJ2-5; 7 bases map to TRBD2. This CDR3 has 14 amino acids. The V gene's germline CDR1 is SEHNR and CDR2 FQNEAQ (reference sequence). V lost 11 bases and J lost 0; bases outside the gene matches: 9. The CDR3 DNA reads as TGTGCCGTCGGGGGGAGTGGATACCAAGAGACCCAGTACTTC. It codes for CAVGGSGYQETQYF.

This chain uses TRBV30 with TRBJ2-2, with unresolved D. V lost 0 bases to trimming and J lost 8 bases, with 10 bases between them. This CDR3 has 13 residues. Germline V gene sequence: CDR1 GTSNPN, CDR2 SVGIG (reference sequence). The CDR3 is CAWSVPERGELFF. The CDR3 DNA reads TGTGCCTGGAGTGTACCGGAGAGGGGGGAGCTGTTTTTT. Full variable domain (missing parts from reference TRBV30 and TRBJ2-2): SQTIHQWPATLVQPVGSPLSLECTVEGTSNPNLYWYRQAAGRGLQLLFYSVGIGQISSEVPQNLSASRPQDRQFILSSKKLLLSDSGFYLCAWSVPERGELFFGEGSRLTVL.

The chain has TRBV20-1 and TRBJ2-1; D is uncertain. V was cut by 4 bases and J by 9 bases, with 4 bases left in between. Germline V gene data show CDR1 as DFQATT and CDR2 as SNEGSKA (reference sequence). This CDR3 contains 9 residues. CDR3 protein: CSANSEQFF. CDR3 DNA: TGCAGTGCTAATAGTGAGCAGTTCTTC.

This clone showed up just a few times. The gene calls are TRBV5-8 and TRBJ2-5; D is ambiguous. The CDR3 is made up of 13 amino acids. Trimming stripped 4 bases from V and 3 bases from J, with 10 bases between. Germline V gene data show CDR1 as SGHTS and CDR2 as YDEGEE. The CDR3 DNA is TGTGCCAGCAGCCACTATCGTAAAGAGACCCAGTACTTC. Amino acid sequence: CASSHYRKETQYF.

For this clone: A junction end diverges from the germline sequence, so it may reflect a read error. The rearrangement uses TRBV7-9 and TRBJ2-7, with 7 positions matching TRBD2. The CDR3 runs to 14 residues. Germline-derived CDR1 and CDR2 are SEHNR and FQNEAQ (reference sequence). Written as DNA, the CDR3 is TGTTCCAGCAGCTTAGCGGGCCAAACCTACGAGCAGTACTTC. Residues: CSSSLAGQTYEQYF.

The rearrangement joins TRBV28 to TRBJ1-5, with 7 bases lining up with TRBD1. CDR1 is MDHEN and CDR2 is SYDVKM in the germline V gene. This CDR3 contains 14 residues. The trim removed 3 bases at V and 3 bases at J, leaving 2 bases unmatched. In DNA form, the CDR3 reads TGTGCCAGCAGTTTGGGACAGAACAATCAGCCCCAGCATTTT. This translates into CASSLGQNNQPQHF. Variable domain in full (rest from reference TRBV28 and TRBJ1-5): DVKVTQSSRYLVKRTGEKVFLECVQDMDHENMFWYRQDPGLGLRLIYFSYDVKMKEKGDIPEGYSVSREKKERFSLILESASTNQTSMYLCASSLGQNNQPQHFGDGTRLSIL.

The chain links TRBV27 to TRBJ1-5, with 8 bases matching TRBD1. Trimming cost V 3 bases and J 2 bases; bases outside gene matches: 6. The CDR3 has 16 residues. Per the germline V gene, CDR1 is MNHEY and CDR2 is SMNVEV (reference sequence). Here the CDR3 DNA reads TGTGCCAGCAGTTTCAATTCAGGGGGCGGCAATCAGCCCCAGCATTTT. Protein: CASSFNSGGGNQPQHF.

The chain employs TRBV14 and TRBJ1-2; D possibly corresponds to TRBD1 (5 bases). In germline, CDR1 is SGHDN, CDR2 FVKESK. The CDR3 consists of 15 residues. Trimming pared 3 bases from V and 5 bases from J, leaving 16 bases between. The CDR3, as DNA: TGTGCCAGCAGCCAGGGAGGGACGGCCCTTTATGGCTACACCTTC. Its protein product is CASSQGGTALYGYTF.

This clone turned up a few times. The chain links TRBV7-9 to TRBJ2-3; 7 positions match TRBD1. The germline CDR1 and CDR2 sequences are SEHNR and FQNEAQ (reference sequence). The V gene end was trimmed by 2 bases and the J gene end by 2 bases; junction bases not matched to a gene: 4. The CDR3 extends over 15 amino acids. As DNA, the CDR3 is TGTGCCAGCAGCTTACACAGGGGAAACACAGATACGCAGTATTTT. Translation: CASSLHRGNTDTQYF. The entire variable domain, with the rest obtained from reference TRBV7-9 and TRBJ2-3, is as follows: DTGVSQNPRHKITKRGQNVTFRCDPISEHNRLYWYRQTLGQGPEFLTYFQNEAQLEKSRLLSDRFSAERPKGSFSTLEIQRTEQGDSAMYLCASSLHRGNTDTQYFGPGTRLTVL.

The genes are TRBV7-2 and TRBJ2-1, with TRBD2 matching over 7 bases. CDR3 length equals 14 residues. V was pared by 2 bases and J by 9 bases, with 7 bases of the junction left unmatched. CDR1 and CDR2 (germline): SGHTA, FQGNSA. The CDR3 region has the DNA TGTGCCAGCAGCTTAATGAGGGAGGGAGGTGAGCAGTTCTTC. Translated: CASSLMREGGEQFF.

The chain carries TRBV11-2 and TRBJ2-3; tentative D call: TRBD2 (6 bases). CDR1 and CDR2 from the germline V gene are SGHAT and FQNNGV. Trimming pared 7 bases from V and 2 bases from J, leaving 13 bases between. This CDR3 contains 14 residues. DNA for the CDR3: TGTGCCAGCACGGACCGGACTAACACAGATACGCAGTATTTT. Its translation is CASTDRTNTDTQYF.

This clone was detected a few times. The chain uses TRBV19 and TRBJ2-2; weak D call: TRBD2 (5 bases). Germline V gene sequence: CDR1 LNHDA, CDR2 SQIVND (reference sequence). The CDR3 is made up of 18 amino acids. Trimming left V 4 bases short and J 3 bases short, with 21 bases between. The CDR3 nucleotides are TGTGCCAGTAGTACCTCATCCACCCCGGGAAGGGACACCGGGGAGCTGTTTTTT. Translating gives CASSTSSTPGRDTGELFF.

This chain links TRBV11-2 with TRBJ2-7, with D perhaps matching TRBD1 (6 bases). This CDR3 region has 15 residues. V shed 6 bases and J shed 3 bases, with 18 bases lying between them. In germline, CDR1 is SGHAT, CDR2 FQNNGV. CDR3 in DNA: TGTGCCAGCAGTTCTCCCGGGACATCAATCTACGAGCAGTACTTC. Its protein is CASSSPGTSIYEQYF.

This CDR3 is CASSNWRSSTDTQYF. CDR3 bases: TGTGCCAGCAGCAATTGGAGAAGTAGCACAGATACGCAGTATTTT. The V call is TRBV21-1, the J call TRBJ2-3; the table's D call TRBD2 went unverified against the DNA. TRBV21-1 is a recognized pseudogene. The CDR3 sequence is 15 residues long.

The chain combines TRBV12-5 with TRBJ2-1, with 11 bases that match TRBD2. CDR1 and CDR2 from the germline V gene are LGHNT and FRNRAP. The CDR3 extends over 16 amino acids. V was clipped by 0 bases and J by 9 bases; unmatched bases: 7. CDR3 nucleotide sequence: TGTGCTAGTGGTTTGGTACTAGCGGGAGTGTTGGGTGAGCAGTTCTTC. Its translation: CASGLVLAGVLGEQFF.

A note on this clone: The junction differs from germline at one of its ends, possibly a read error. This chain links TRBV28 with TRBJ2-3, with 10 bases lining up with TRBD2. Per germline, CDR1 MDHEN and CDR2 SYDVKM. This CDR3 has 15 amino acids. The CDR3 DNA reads TGTGCCAGCAGCCGCAGCGGGAGGGCCACAAATACGCAGTATTTT. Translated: CASSRSGRATNTQYF.

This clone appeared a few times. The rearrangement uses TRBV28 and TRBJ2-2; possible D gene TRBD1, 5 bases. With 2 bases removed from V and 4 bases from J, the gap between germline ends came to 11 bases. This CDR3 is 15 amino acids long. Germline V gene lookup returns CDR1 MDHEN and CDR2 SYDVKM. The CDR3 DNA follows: TGTGCCAGCAGTTTAAGGATAAGGGGCACCGGGGAGCTGTTTTTT. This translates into CASSLRIRGTGELFF.

The CDR3 DNA sequence: TGTGCCAGCTCACCGGGACTAGCGGGAGGGTCCAGTGAGCAGTTCTTC. Translated, it gives CASSPGLAGGSSEQFF. The chain employs TRBV18 and TRBJ2-1; TRBD2 aligns across 16 bases. The CDR3 runs to 16 residues. CDR1 is KGHSH, CDR2 LQKENI, per germline. Trimming removed 3 bases from V and 9 bases from J; junction bases left unmatched: 5. The full variable domain, with the rest looked up from reference TRBV18 and TRBJ2-1, is NAGVMQNPRHLVRRRGQEARLRCSPMKGHSHVYWYRQLPEEGLKFMVYLQKENIIDESGMPKERFSAEFPKEGPSILRIQQVVRGDSAAYFCASSPGLAGGSSEQFFGPGTRLTVL.

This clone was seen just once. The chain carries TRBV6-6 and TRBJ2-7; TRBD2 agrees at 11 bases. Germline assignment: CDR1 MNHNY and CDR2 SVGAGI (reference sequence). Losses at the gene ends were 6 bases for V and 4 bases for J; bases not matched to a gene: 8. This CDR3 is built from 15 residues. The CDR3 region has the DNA TGTGCCAGCAGCCTAACTAGCGGGAGTCAATACGAGCAGTACTTC. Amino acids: CASSLTSGSQYEQYF.

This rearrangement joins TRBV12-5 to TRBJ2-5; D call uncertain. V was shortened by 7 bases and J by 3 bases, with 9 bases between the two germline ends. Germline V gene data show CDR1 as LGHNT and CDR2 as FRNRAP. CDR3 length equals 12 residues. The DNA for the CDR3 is TGTGCTAGTGCCACATTTAAAGAGACCCAGTACTTC. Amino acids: CASATFKETQYF.

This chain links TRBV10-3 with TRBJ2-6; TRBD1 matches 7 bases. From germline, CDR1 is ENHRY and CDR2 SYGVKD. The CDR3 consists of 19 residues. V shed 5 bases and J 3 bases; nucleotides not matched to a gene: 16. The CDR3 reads CAISRTGARQVIGANVLTF. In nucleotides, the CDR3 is TGTGCCATCAGTCGAACAGGGGCTCGTCAGGTTATTGGGGCCAACGTCCTGACTTTC.

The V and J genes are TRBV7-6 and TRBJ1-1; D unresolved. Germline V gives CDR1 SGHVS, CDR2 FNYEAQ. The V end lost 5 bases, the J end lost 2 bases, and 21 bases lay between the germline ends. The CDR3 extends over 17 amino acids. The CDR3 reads CASSPLGRGESNTEAFF. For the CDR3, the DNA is TGTGCCAGCAGCCCTCTCGGACGGGGAGAGTCTAACACTGAAGCTTTCTTT.

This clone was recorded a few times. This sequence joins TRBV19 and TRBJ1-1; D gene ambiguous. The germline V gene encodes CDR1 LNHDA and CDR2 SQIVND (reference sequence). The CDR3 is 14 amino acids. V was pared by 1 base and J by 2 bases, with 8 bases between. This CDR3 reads CASSIGLGNTEAFF. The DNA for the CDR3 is TGTGCCAGTAGTATAGGACTCGGTAACACTGAAGCTTTCTTT. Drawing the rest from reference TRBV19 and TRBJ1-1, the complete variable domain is DGGITQSPKYLFRKEGQNVTLSCEQNLNHDAMYWYRQDPGQGLRLIYYSQIVNDFQKGDIAEGYSVSREKKESFPLTVTSAQKNPTAFYLCASSIGLGNTEAFFGQGTRLTVV.

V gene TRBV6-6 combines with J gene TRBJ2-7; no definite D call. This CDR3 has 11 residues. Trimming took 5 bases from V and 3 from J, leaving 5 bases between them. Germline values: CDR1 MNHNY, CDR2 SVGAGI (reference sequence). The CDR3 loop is CASSTIYEQYF. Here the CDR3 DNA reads TGTGCCAGCAGTACTATCTACGAGCAGTACTTC.

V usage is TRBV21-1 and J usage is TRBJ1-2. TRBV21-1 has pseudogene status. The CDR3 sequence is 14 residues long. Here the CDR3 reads CASSKGGRNYGYTF. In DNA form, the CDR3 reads TGTGCCAGCAGCAAAGGAGGGAGGAACTATGGCTACACCTTC.

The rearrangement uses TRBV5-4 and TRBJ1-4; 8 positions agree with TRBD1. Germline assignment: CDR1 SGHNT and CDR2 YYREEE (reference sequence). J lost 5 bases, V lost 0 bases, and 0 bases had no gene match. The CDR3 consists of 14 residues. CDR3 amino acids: CASSLDRGNEKLFF. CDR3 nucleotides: TGTGCCAGCAGCTTGGACAGGGGGAATGAAAAACTGTTTTTT. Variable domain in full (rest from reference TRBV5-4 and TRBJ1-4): ETGVTQSPTHLIKTRGQQVTLRCSSQSGHNTVSWYQQALGQGPQFIFQYYREEENGRGNFPPRFSGLQFPNYSSELNVNALELDDSALYLCASSLDRGNEKLFFGSGTQLSVL.